This T cell receptor beta chain is drawn from a study of PD-L1 blockade in urothelial cancer. With respect to this clone: Its antigen is currently unknown.

Overall study findings and caveats: Those with durable benefit had larger increases in tumor-associated blood clones at 3 weeks.

Noted time point: pretreatment peripheral blood. The CDR3 has 13 amino acids. The germline V gene encodes CDR1 MGHDK and CDR2 SYGVNS. The V and J ends lost 7 bases and 8 bases respectively, with 17 bases between them. Here immunoSEQ multiplex PCR was the method, and the copy in TCRdb shows in-frame clones only, minus some. The table records some 66,000 clones, roughly 86% of them present only once. Sequences were derived from PBMCs, sampled around atezolizumab (anti-PD-L1) treatment. This clonotype was sampled from a man aged 60 to 75 with urothelial cancer. V usage is TRBV25-1 and J usage is TRBJ1-2; D is perhaps TRBD1 (5 bases). CDR3 in amino acids: CASNQRQGGGYTF. For the CDR3, the DNA is TGTGCCAGCAACCAAAGGCAGGGAGGCGGCTACACCTTC.